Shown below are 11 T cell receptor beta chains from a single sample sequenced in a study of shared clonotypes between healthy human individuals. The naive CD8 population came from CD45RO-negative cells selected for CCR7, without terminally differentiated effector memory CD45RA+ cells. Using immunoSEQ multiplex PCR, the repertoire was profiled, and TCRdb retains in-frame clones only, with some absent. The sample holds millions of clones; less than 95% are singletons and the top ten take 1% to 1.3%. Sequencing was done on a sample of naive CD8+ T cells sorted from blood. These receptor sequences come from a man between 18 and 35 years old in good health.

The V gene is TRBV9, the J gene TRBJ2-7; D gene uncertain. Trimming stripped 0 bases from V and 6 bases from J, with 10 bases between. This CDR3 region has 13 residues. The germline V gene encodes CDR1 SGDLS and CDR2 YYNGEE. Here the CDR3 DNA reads TGTGCCAGCAGCGTAGAGGTTAGTCGCGAGCAGTACTTC. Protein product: CASSVEVSREQYF.

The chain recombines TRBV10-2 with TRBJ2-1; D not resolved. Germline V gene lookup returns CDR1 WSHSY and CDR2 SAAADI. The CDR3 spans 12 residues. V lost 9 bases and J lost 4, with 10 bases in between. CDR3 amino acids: CASRRRYNEQFF. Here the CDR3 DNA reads TGCGCCAGTAGACGGCGGTACAATGAGCAGTTCTTC.

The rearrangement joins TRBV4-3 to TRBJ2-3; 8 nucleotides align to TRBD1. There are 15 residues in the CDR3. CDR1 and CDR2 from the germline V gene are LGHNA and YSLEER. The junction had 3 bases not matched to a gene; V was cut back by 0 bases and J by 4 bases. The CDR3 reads CASSQEDRVADTQYF. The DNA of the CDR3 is TGCGCCAGCAGCCAAGAGGACAGGGTGGCAGATACGCAGTATTTT.

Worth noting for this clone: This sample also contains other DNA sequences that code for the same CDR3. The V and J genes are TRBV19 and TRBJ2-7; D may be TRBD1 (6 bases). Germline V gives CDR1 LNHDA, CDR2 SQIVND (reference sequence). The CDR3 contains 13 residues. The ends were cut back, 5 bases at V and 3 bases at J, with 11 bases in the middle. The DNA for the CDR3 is TGTGCCAGTAGTCCAGGACAGCTCTACGAGCAGTACTTC. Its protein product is CASSPGQLYEQYF. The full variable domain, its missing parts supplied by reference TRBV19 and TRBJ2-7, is DGGITQSPKYLFRKEGQNVTLSCEQNLNHDAMYWYRQDPGQGLRLIYYSQIVNDFQKGDIAEGYSVSREKKESFPLTVTSAQKNPTAFYLCASSPGQLYEQYFGPGTRLTVT.

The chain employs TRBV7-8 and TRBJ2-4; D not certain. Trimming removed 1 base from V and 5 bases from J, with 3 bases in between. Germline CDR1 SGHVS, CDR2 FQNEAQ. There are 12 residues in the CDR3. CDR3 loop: CASSLDENIQYF. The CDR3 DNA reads TGTGCCAGCAGCTTAGACGAAAACATTCAGTACTTC.

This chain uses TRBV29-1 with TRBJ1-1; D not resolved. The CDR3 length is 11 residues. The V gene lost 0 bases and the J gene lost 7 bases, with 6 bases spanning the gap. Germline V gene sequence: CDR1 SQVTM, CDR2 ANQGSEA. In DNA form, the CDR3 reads TGCAGCGTTGAAGAGGAAATTGAAGCTTTCTTT. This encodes CSVEEEIEAFF.

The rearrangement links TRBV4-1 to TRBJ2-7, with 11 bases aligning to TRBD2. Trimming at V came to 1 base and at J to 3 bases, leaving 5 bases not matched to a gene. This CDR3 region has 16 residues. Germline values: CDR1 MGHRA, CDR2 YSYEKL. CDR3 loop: CASSQGASGGIYEQYF. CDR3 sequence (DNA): TGCGCCAGCAGCCAAGGTGCTAGCGGGGGGATCTACGAGCAGTACTTC.

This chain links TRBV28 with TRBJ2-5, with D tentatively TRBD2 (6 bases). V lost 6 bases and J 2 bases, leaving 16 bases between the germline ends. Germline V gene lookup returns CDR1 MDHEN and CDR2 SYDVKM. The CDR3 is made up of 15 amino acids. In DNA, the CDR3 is TGTGCCAGCAGCTCCATAAATAGCGGACAAGAGACCCAGTACTTC. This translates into CASSSINSGQETQYF.

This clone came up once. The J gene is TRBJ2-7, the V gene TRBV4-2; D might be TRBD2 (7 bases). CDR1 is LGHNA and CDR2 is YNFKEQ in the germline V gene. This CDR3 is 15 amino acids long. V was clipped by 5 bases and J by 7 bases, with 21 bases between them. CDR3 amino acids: CASSGEGGTLREQYF. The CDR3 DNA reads TGTGCCAGCAGCGGCGAGGGGGGGACTCTACGAGAGCAGTACTTC.

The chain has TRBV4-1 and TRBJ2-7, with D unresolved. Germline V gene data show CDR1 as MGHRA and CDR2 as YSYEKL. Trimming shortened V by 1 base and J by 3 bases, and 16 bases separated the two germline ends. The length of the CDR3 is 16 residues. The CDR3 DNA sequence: TGCGCCAGCAGCCAAGGGCAACCAGGTTCTGGCTACGAGCAGTACTTC. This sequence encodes CASSQGQPGSGYEQYF.

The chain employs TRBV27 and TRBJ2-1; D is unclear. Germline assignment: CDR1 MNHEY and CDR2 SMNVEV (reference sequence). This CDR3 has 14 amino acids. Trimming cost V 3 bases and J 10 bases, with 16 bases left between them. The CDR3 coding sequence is TGTGCCAGCAGTTTGCGAGTTGGCGGCGACGAGCAGTTCTTC. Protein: CASSLRVGGDEQFF.